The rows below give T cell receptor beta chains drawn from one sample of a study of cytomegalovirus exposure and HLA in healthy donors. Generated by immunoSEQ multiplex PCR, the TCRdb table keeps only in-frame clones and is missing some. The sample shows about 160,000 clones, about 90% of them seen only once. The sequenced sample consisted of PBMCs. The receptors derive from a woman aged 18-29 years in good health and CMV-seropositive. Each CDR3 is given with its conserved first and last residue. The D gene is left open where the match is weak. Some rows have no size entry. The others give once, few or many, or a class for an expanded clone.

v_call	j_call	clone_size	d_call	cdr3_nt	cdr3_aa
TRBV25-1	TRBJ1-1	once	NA	TGTGCCAGCAGTGAAGCGGGGCTTCGGAAAGCTGAAGCTTTCTTT	CASSEAGLRKAEAFF
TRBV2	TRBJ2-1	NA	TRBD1	TGTGCCAGCAGTGACTTTAACAGGGGCTTGGCCTACAATGAGCAGTTCTTC	CASSDFNRGLAYNEQFF
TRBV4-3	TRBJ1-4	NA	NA	TGCGCCAGCAGCGAGTCCTACTCAACTAATGAAAAACTGTTTTTT	CASSESYSTNEKLFF
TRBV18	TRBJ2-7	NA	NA	TGTGCCAGCTCATCACTCCACTCAGGGGTCGGAGCCTACGAGCAGTACTTC	CASSSLHSGVGAYEQYF
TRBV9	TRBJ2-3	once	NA	TGTGCCAGCAGCGCCCCGGGACTGAGGACAGATACGCAGTATTTT	CASSAPGLRTDTQYF
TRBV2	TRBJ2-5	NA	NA	TGTGCCAGCAGTGAGGGAGGCCGAGAGACCCAGTACTTC	CASSEGGRETQYF
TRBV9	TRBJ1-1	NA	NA	TGTGCCAGCAGCCCCCGCCCAGGGTTGAATACTGAAGCTTTCTTT	CASSPRPGLNTEAFF
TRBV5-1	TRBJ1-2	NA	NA	TGCGCCAGCAGCTTAGACACGATCTATGGCTACACCTTC	CASSLDTIYGYTF
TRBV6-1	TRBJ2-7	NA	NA	TGTGCCAGCAGTCCGGAGGCGAACTACGAGCAGTACTTC	CASSPEANYEQYF
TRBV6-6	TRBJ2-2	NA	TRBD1	TGTGCCAGCAGAGGGACAGGGGTGGTCACCGGGGAGCTGTTTTTT	CASRGTGVVTGELFF
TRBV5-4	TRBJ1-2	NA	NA	TGTGCCAGCAGCGGGACGGAGGGGTATGGCTACACCTTC	CASSGTEGYGYTF
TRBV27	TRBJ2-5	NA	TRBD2	TGTGCCAGCAGTCCACTAGCGGGAGAAGCAGAGACCCAGTACTTC	CASSPLAGEAETQYF
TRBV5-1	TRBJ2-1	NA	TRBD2	TGCGCCAGCAGCTCGGGACTAACCTACAATGAGCAGTTCTTC	CASSSGLTYNEQFF
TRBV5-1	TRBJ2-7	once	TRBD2	TGCGCCAGCAGCTTGTCTAGCGGACCCTACGAGCAGTACTTC	CASSLSSGPYEQYF
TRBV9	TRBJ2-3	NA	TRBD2	TGTGCCAGCAGCCGATTAGCGGGAGAGACAGATACGCAGTATTTT	CASSRLAGETDTQYF
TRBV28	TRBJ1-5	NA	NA	TGTGCCAGCAGTTCAACGGGACTGGCTCAGCCCCAGCATTTT	CASSSTGLAQPQHF
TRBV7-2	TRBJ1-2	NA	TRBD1	TGTGCCAGCAGCTTAGTCCCAGGGGGCGATTACGGCTACACCTTC	CASSLVPGGDYGYTF
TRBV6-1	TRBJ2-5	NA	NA	TGTGCCAGCAGTGAATTATGGGGAGTAGAAGAGACCCAGTACTTC	CASSELWGVEETQYF
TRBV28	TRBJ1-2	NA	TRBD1	TGTGCCAGCAGTTGGGGACAGGGCTATGGCTACACCTTC	CASSWGQGYGYTF
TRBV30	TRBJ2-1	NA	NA	TGTGCCTGGAGTGTACTTGCGGGAAATGAGCAGTTCTTC	CAWSVLAGNEQFF
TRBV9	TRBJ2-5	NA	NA	TGTGCCAGCAGCCGGGACACCGCATCACGGGAGACCCAGTACTTC	CASSRDTASRETQYF
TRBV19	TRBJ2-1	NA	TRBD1	TGTGCCAGTAGTATCGGGACAGCCTACAATGAGCAGTTCTTC	CASSIGTAYNEQFF
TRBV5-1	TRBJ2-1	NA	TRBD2	TGCGCCAGCAGCCTACTAAGCGGGATCCCTCTCTCCTACAATGAGCAGTTCTTC	CASSLLSGIPLSYNEQFF
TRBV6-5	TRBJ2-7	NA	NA	TGTGCCACCCACCTCGACAGTGCTACCTACGAGCAGTACTTC	CATHLDSATYEQYF
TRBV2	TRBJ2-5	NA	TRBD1	TGTGCCAGCGATTTAGCAGGGGGACGAGAGACCCAGTACTTC	CASDLAGGRETQYF
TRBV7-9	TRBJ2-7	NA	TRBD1	TGTGCCAGCAGCTTTACGACAGGGGGCCACGCAGAGCAGTACTTC	CASSFTTGGHAEQYF
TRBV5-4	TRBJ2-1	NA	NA	TGTGCCAGCAGCTTGGATGAGGGGGGGAGGAGCAATGAGCAGTTCTTC	CASSLDEGGRSNEQFF
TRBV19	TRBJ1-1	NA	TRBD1	TGTGCCAGTAGTATTCAGGGGGCGTTGAACACTGAAGCTTTCTTT	CASSIQGALNTEAFF
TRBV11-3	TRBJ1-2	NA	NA	TGTGCCAGCAGCCCATGGACAAGGGGAGGCTATGGCTACACCTTC	CASSPWTRGGYGYTF
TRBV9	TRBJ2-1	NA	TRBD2	TGTGCCAGCAGGACCAGCGGGAGCTGGAATGAGCAGTTCTTC	CASRTSGSWNEQFF
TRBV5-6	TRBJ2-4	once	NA	TGTGCCAGCAGCTTGGCCGGGACCAAAAACATTCAGTACTTC	CASSLAGTKNIQYF
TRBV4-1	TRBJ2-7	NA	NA	TGCGCCAGCAGCCACCCTACCGGGACTGGAGCCTACGAGCAGTACTTC	CASSHPTGTGAYEQYF
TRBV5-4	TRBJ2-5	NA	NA	TGTGCCAGCACCACGCCTCGGGATGGCGAGACCCAGTACTTC	CASTTPRDGETQYF
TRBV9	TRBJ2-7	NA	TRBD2	TGTGCCAGCAGCGTAGAGCCCCGTAGCGGGAGGGCCTACGAGCAGTACTTC	CASSVEPRSGRAYEQYF
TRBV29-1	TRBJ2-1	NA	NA	TGCAGCGCTAAGACTCTATCCTCCTACAATGAGCAGTTCTTC	CSAKTLSSYNEQFF
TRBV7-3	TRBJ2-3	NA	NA	TGTGCCAGCAGCTTAAGCGGTGTGGATACGCAGTATTTT	CASSLSGVDTQYF
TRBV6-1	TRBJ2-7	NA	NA	TGTGCCAGCAGTGGGGGGGGACATCTATTCTACGAGCAGTACTTC	CASSGGGHLFYEQYF
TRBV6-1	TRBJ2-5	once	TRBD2	TGTGCCAGCAGTTTAGCGGGAGCGGAGACCCAGTACTTC	CASSLAGAETQYF
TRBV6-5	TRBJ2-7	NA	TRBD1	TGTGCCAGCAGTCGGACAGGGCCCTACGAGCAGTACTTC	CASSRTGPYEQYF
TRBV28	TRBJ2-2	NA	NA	TGTGCCAGCACACGGGGTTTTACCGGGGAGCTGTTTTTT	CASTRGFTGELFF
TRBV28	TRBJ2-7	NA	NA	TGTGCCAGCAGTTTTGGGGGGAGCCTCTACGAGCAGTACTTC	CASSFGGSLYEQYF
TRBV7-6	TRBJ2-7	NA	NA	TGTGCCAGCAGCTTAGACACGAGAGGGTACGAGCAGTACTTC	CASSLDTRGYEQYF
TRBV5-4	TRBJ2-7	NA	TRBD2	TGTGCCAGCAGCTTGGGGTTTGGGCGGGAGGCCCCCTACGAGCAGTACTTC	CASSLGFGREAPYEQYF
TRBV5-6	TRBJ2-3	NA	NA	TGTGCCAGCAGCTTGGTGGGAGTGGGTACAGATACGCAGTATTTT	CASSLVGVGTDTQYF